These 20 T cell receptor beta chains originate from one sample sequenced in a study of blood T cell repertoires in COVID-19. The assay was immunoSEQ multiplex PCR, and TCRdb's table has in-frame clones only and misses some. The repertoire has roughly 330,000 clones, 70% to 90% of them found once; the top ten carry less than 6%. Source material: PBMCs or T cells enriched from blood (not recorded which). The receptors stem from a young woman who had recovered from COVID-19.

This clone was observed a single time. The CDR3 reads CASSLVGTGGYNEQFF. CDR3 nucleotide sequence: TGTGCCAGCAGCTTAGTCGGGACAGGGGGATACAATGAGCAGTTCTTC. The chain carries TRBV7-2 and TRBJ2-1; 11 bases map to TRBD1. In germline, CDR1 is SGHTA, CDR2 FQGNSA. J gave up 4 bases and V 1 base, and 3 bases lay outside the gene matches. This CDR3 has 16 amino acids. Drawing the rest from reference TRBV7-2 and TRBJ2-1, the complete variable domain is GAGVSQSPSNKVTEKGKDVELRCDPISGHTALYWYRQSLGQGLEFLIYFQGNSAPDKSGLPSDRFSAERTGGSVSTLTIQRTQQEDSAVYLCASSLVGTGGYNEQFFGPGTRLTVL.

This clone was detected only once. The rearrangement joins TRBV5-1 to TRBJ2-7; 11 nucleotides align to TRBD1. The trim removed 0 bases at V and 3 bases at J, leaving 2 bases unmatched. Germline loops: CDR1 SGHRS, CDR2 YFSETQ. CDR3 size: 15 residues. CDR3 amino acids: CASSLGDRGYYEQYF. The CDR3 nucleotides are TGCGCCAGCAGCTTGGGGGACAGGGGGTACTACGAGCAGTACTTC.

This chain uses TRBV5-6 with TRBJ2-7; 9 bases match TRBD1. This CDR3 region has 15 residues. Germline loops: CDR1 SGHDT, CDR2 YYEEEE. V dropped 4 bases and J dropped 5; count of bases not matched to a gene: 10. CDR3: CASSAGQGMRNEQYF. The CDR3 DNA sequence: TGTGCCAGCAGCGCCGGACAGGGGATGAGGAACGAGCAGTACTTC.

CDR3 residues: CASSQGTGQGAETQYF. Here the CDR3 DNA reads TGTGCCAGCAGCCAGGGGACGGGACAGGGGGCCGAGACCCAGTACTTC. The chain recombines TRBV4-2 with TRBJ2-5; TRBD1 aligns across 12 bases. J gave up 5 bases and V 3 bases, and 7 bases lay outside the gene matches. Germline-derived CDR1 and CDR2 are LGHNA and YNFKEQ. The CDR3 is 16 amino acids.

The CDR3 region is CASSFGTSYRNEKLFF. The CDR3 DNA reads TGTGCCAGCAGCTTTGGGACTTCCTATAGGAATGAAAAACTGTTTTTT. This chain connects TRBV7-8 to TRBJ1-4; a weak D match, TRBD1 (5 bases). V gave up 3 bases and J gave up 5 bases, with 16 bases separating them. CDR3 length: 16 amino acids. Per germline, CDR1 SGHVS and CDR2 FQNEAQ.

J is TRBJ1-5 and V is TRBV7-8; TRBD1 might be the D (6 bases). This CDR3 is 13 amino acids long. Germline V gene sequence: CDR1 SGHVS, CDR2 FQNEAQ. V lost 5 bases, J lost 6 bases, and 11 bases lay in between. CDR3 amino acids: CASSRTGTQPQHF. In DNA form, the CDR3 reads TGTGCCAGCAGCCGAACAGGGACTCAGCCCCAGCATTTT.

The V call is TRBV6-5, the J call TRBJ2-3; 11 bases are a match to TRBD2. The CDR3 consists of 15 residues. Unmatched junction bases numbered 5, after V lost 7 bases and J lost 2 bases. Germline values: CDR1 MNHEY, CDR2 SVGAGI. The CDR3 DNA reads TGTGCCAGCACGACTAGCGGGGAACCCACAGATACGCAGTATTTT. This sequence encodes CASTTSGEPTDTQYF.

The chain has TRBV5-6 and TRBJ1-6; tentative D call: TRBD1 (5 bases). The CDR3 is made up of 15 amino acids. V dropped 2 bases and J dropped 10 bases, with 16 bases sitting between them. The germline gives CDR1 SGHDT, CDR2 YYEEEE. CDR3 DNA sequence: TGTGCCAGCAGCTTTCCTAAGGGGATCGTATCACCCCTCCACTTT. It translates to CASSFPKGIVSPLHF.

V is TRBV6-5 and J is TRBJ2-2; D perhaps matches TRBD2 (5 bases). The germline CDR1 and CDR2 sequences are MNHEY and SVGAGI. Deletions cut 0 bases from V and 7 bases from J, with 9 bases between. The CDR3 spans 14 residues. CDR3 loop: CASSYSKAGGELFF. For the CDR3, the DNA is TGTGCCAGCAGTTACTCTAAGGCGGGCGGGGAGCTGTTTTTT.

CDR3 nucleotides: TGTGCCAGCAGCGTCAGGGTTAATGAAAAACTGTTTTTT. Encoded protein: CASSVRVNEKLFF. V and J are TRBV5-6 and TRBJ1-4; D perhaps matches TRBD1 (5 bases). V was pared by 4 bases and J by 4 bases, with 8 bases between. The CDR3 contains 13 residues. Germline V gene data show CDR1 as SGHDT and CDR2 as YYEEEE.

J is TRBJ2-7 and V is TRBV5-1, with 8 bases matching TRBD2. Unmatched junction bases numbered 6, after V lost 0 bases and J lost 4 bases. The CDR3 is 15 amino acids. Germline-derived CDR1 and CDR2 are SGHRS and YFSETQ. As DNA, the CDR3 is TGCGCCAGCAGCTTGGGTACTAGCGGAGCTTACGAGCAGTACTTC. This sequence encodes CASSLGTSGAYEQYF.

The chain links TRBV19 to TRBJ2-7; TRBD1 aligns across 10 bases. The CDR3 sequence is 12 residues long. J was trimmed by 2 bases and V by 10 bases; bases with no gene match: 2. In germline, CDR1 is LNHDA, CDR2 SQIVND (reference sequence). CDR3 sequence reads: CATGQGAYEQYF. Written as DNA, the CDR3 is TGTGCCACAGGACAGGGGGCCTACGAGCAGTACTTC.

The chain combines TRBV9 with TRBJ2-7; D unclear. Trimming left V 0 bases short and J 2 bases short, with 9 bases between. The CDR3 extends over 14 amino acids. Germline V lookup: CDR1 SGDLS, CDR2 YYNGEE. The DNA for the CDR3 is TGTGCCAGCAGCGTAGATCCAGGCCCCTACGAGCAGTACTTC. This gives the protein CASSVDPGPYEQYF.

The chain carries TRBV27 and TRBJ1-2; 7 bases line up with TRBD1. The ends lost 6 bases at V and 4 bases at J; junction bases unmatched: 5. The germline CDR1 and CDR2 sequences are MNHEY and SMNVEV (reference sequence). The CDR3 loop spans 13 amino acids. CDR3 in amino acids: CASSETGRYGYTF. CDR3 coding DNA: TGTGCCAGCAGCGAGACAGGGCGCTATGGCTACACCTTC.

J is TRBJ1-5 and V is TRBV7-9; D unclear. V lost 4 bases, J lost 9 bases, and 13 bases lay in between. Germline CDR1 is SEHNR and CDR2 is FQNEAQ (reference sequence). The CDR3 has 13 residues. The CDR3 region has the DNA TGTGCCAGCAGCTCTGGCGCGGGAGGGCCCCAGCATTTT. This codes for CASSSGAGGPQHF.

This chain links TRBV13 with TRBJ2-5, with 8 bases aligning to TRBD1. Germline lookup yields CDR1 PRHDT and CDR2 FYEKMQ (reference sequence). The CDR3 totals 16 residues. With 0 bases clipped from V and 6 bases from J, the junction kept 9 bases outside the gene matches. The CDR3: CASSLGAPGGAKTQYF. As DNA, the CDR3 is TGTGCCAGCAGCTTAGGCGCGCCAGGGGGCGCAAAGACCCAGTACTTC. The full variable domain, rest sourced from reference TRBV13 and TRBJ2-5, is AAGVIQSPRHLIKEKRETATLKCYPIPRHDTVYWYQQGPGQDPQFLISFYEKMQSDKGSIPDRFSAQQFSDYHSELNMSSLELGDSALYFCASSLGAPGGAKTQYFGPGTRLLVL.

The V gene is TRBV11-2, the J gene TRBJ1-5; a possible D gene is TRBD1 (5 bases). Germline-derived CDR1 and CDR2 are SGHAT and FQNNGV. The V end was cut by 3 bases, the J end by 7 bases, with 13 bases between. This CDR3 region has 14 residues. This CDR3 is CASSFIGVGQPQHF. Here the CDR3 DNA reads TGTGCCAGCAGCTTTATAGGGGTGGGACAGCCCCAGCATTTT.

The chain employs TRBV5-4 and TRBJ2-2; perhaps TRBD1 as D (6 bases). Trimming left V 2 bases short and J 4 bases short, with 15 bases between. This CDR3 region has 16 residues. Germline CDR1 reads SGHNT; CDR2 reads YYREEE (reference sequence). This chain's CDR3 is CASSFPDSLGTGELFF. CDR3 DNA: TGTGCCAGCAGCTTCCCGGACAGCCTCGGCACCGGGGAGCTGTTTTTT.

This rearrangement joins TRBV10-3 to TRBJ2-2; D is unclear. V dropped 6 bases and J dropped 1 base, with 6 bases sitting between them. The germline CDR1 and CDR2 sequences are ENHRY and SYGVKD. This CDR3 region has 13 residues. CDR3 nucleotide sequence: TGTGCCATCAGGTCCGTGAACACCGGGGAGCTGTTTTTT. This gives the protein CAIRSVNTGELFF.

The chain employs TRBV7-2 and TRBJ1-1; a weak D match, TRBD1 (6 bases). The V and J ends lost 2 bases and 4 bases respectively, with 11 bases between them. Germline CDR1 is SGHTA and CDR2 is FQGNSA. This CDR3 comprises 14 residues. The CDR3: CASSLYRDGTEAFF. CDR3 sequence (DNA): TGTGCCAGCAGCTTATACAGGGATGGCACTGAAGCTTTCTTT.